This TCR beta chain was sequenced during a study of tumor and adjacent non-tumor tissue in lung cancer (dated by TCRdb to the late 2010s). Study-wide context: Of the cohort, more than ten patients had adenocarcinoma, 2 had squamous cell carcinoma and 1 had small cell lung cancer. Ages among the roughly 15 patients ranged from about 30 to 85 years, there were 10 men and 5 women, and disease was at TNM stage I to III. Sequencing generated a total of 130,000,000 or so productive TCRbeta reads, averaging about 4.2 million reads per sample. Bulk TCRbeta repertoires were compared between lung tumor tissue and matched distant non-tumor lung tissue obtained from around 14 lung cancer patients. TCRbeta CDR3 sequencing was performed on a few dozen paired specimens, with one tumor sample and one normal lung sample collected per patient. Beyond this particular receptor, the publication reports: Younger patients had significantly higher TCR diversity, and higher tumor TCR diversity was associated with shorter overall and disease-free survival. In normal lung, the top 100 clones accounted for a significantly larger cumulative share of the repertoire than in tumor tissue. Neither the sequencing platform nor unique molecular identifiers are named or mentioned anywhere in the methods. TCR diversity (inverse Simpson) was significantly higher in tumor than in normal lung tissue (roughly 430 vs 170, P = 0.0075, Mann-Whitney U test). Only about 14 patients were in the cohort, and the authors stated that larger samples and more detailed clinical data are needed. Because peripheral blood was not sequenced, the blood TCRbeta repertoires of the lung cancer patients in the study went unexamined.

Library method: multiplex PCR. The reads were generated on an Illumina HiSeq 2500. TCRbeta libraries were built by three rounds of nested PCR using primers (Table S4), following protocols modified from ARM-PCR. PCR products of 200-500 bp were gel-excised and purified with the QIAquick gel extraction kit before sequencing. Concerning the study's data processing: Trimmomatic was used to clean the reads, FLASH merged the cleaned reads into complete CDR3 sequences, and MiTCR assigned the sequences to V(D)J germline segments. VDJtools was used to compute clonal diversity as the inverse Simpson's index. In-frame sequences lacking a premature stop codon were counted as productive reads. TCRdb took the public reads, trimmed them with fastp at Q25, ran MiXCR for clone calling and kept in-frame beta chains. Each CDR3 protein appears once, grouped with its most common genes and DNA. TCRdb's processing, not the authors', yielded these V and J calls. This sample comprises some 120,000 distinct CDR3 sequences, around three fifths of them detected only once. Roughly 13% of the sample lies in the top ten.

In its sample, this clonotype was seen a few times. What antigen it recognizes has not been identified. This could be a read error, since a much larger clone is one nucleotide away. The CDR3 covers 13 residues, taking in both the cysteine and the phenylalanine. Just CDR3 DNA is preserved here, 39 bases in frame from base 1. RNA was isolated from bulk unsorted tissue, and RNA quality was assessed with a NanoDrop ND-1000 and an Agilent 2100. All donors had newly diagnosed lung cancer, had not received prior chemotherapy, and were admitted for thoracic surgery in China between August and November 2014. The study excluded patients who had received radiotherapy or chemotherapy before or who had another cancer at the same time. Surgical tissue pieces of about 1-2.1 cm3 were preserved in RNAlater solution and stored at -80 °C until use.

Recombination connected TRBV12-3 or TRBV12-4 to TRBJ2-5; the D gene remains uncertain. The specimen sequenced was lung tumor tissue. This TCR was sampled from a man younger than 45 with non-small cell lung cancer. The DNA is TGTGTCAGCAGTTTAGGGTTCGGAGAGACCCAGTACTTC. It codes for CVSSLGFGETQYF.